The sample holds a few counts of the clone carrying this T cell receptor beta chain. The CDR3 extends over 15 amino acids. The ends lost 4 bases at V and 3 bases at J; junction bases unmatched: 8. Germline lookup yields CDR1 SGHRS and CDR2 YFSETQ. This entry belongs to a study of blood T cell repertoires in COVID-19. Study-level background: The study drew acute and convalescent COVID-19 samples from the United States, Italy and Spain.

Only in-frame clones appear in the TCRdb table, and some are missing; sequencing was by immunoSEQ multiplex PCR. The sample lists 220,000 or so clones, around 90% seen once, with more than 13% in the top ten. Study members were between about 18 and 100 years old and lived in roughly 24 US regions. A PCR-confirmed or clinician-diagnosed COVID-19 case had contacted exposed participants within 2 weeks of entry. The chain is built from TRBV5-1 and TRBJ1-1; 8 nucleotides line up with TRBD1. Sequencing was done on a sample of PBMCs or T cells enriched from blood (not recorded which). The source of this sequence is a young man who had been exposed to COVID-19. CDR3 DNA: TGCGCCAGCAGCCCAGGACAGGGTTTGGACACTGAAGCTTTCTTT. This gives the protein CASSPGQGLDTEAFF.